Listed here are 18 T cell receptor beta chains from one sample, sequenced in a study of T cells in localized non-small cell lung cancer. Profiled with immunoSEQ multiplex PCR; TCRdb holds only in-frame clones, not every one. The data show about 78,000 clones, 84% seen once. The sample here was peripheral blood, taken before any cancer treatment. The receptors come from a man between 40 and 69 years old with stage I lung adenocarcinoma.

The rearrangement uses TRBV6-5 and TRBJ1-4; unclear D gene. The CDR3 loop spans 13 amino acids. The V gene lost 7 bases and the J gene lost 6 bases, with 12 bases spanning the gap. Germline loops: CDR1 MNHEY, CDR2 SVGAGI. This CDR3 is CASNRADYEKLFF. The CDR3 nucleotides are TGTGCCAGCAATAGGGCAGATTATGAAAAACTGTTTTTT.

This clone appeared once. The V call is TRBV18, the J call TRBJ2-3; 10 bases match TRBD2. Germline loops: CDR1 KGHSH, CDR2 LQKENI. Trimming removed 2 bases from V and 3 bases from J; junction bases left unmatched: 2. CDR3 length: 15 residues. CDR3 sequence: CASSPKAGGTDTQYF. CDR3 DNA sequence: TGTGCCAGCTCACCAAAAGCGGGGGGGACAGATACGCAGTATTTT. The variable domain in full, completed from reference TRBV18 and TRBJ2-3, reads NAGVMQNPRHLVRRRGQEARLRCSPMKGHSHVYWYRQLPEEGLKFMVYLQKENIIDESGMPKERFSAEFPKEGPSILRIQQVVRGDSAAYFCASSPKAGGTDTQYFGPGTRLTVL.

J is TRBJ2-2 and V is TRBV6-1; no firm D call. The CDR3 has 15 amino acids. Per the germline V gene, CDR1 is MNHNS and CDR2 is SASEGT. Trimming took 5 bases from V and 2 from J, leaving 12 bases between them. CDR3 nucleotide sequence: TGTGCCAGCAGTAGGACGGAGACAAACACCGGGGAGCTGTTTTTT. Translated, it gives CASSRTETNTGELFF.

This rearrangement joins TRBV5-1 to TRBJ1-2; weak D call: TRBD1 (5 bases). Trimming stripped 0 bases from V and 0 bases from J, with 12 bases between. Germline-derived CDR1 and CDR2 are SGHRS and YFSETQ. The CDR3 length is 16 residues. As DNA, the CDR3 is TGCGCCAGCAGCTTGGCCCCAGGGCCTCCTAACTATGGCTACACCTTC. It is translated as CASSLAPGPPNYGYTF.

The V gene is TRBV6-1, the J gene TRBJ2-2, with 8 bases fitting TRBD1. CDR1 and CDR2 from the germline V gene are MNHNS and SASEGT. V lost 4 bases, J lost 3 bases, and 4 bases stayed unmatched. The CDR3 is 15 residues long. CDR3 nucleotide sequence: TGTGCCAGCAGTGCGCGACAGGGGTACACCGGGGAGCTGTTTTTT. Translated: CASSARQGYTGELFF.

The CDR3 DNA follows: TGTGCCAGCAGCCGGACGGAGTATGGCTACACCTTC. Translation gives CASSRTEYGYTF. J is TRBJ1-2 and V is TRBV7-2; D is undetermined. CDR1 and CDR2 from the germline V gene are SGHTA and FQGNSA. V shed 5 bases and J shed 5 bases, with 9 bases lying between them. CDR3 length: 12 amino acids.

CDR3 nucleotides: TGCGCCAGCAGCTTGGCCTCAGGGGATTGGGTCTACGAGCAGTACTTC. Protein sequence: CASSLASGDWVYEQYF. The chain recombines TRBV5-1 with TRBJ2-7, with D perhaps matching TRBD1 (6 bases). CDR1 is SGHRS, CDR2 YFSETQ, per germline. The CDR3 contains 16 residues. With 0 bases removed from V and 3 bases from J, the gap between germline ends came to 16 bases.

The V call is TRBV4-1, the J call TRBJ1-5; 9 nucleotides align to TRBD1. The CDR3 sequence is 16 residues long. The germline V gene encodes CDR1 MGHRA and CDR2 YSYEKL. Trimming removed 4 bases from V and 4 bases from J; junction bases left unmatched: 8. The CDR3 here is CASSRTGDPRNQPQHF. DNA for the CDR3: TGCGCCAGCAGCCGGACAGGGGACCCTCGAAATCAGCCCCAGCATTTT.

The chain couples TRBV9 to TRBJ2-3; no clear D. This CDR3 is 15 amino acids long. CDR1 and CDR2 from the germline V gene are SGDLS and YYNGEE. Trimming cost V 4 bases and J 4 bases, with 16 bases left between them. The CDR3 is CASSPRSRIADTQYF. The CDR3 nucleotides are TGTGCCAGCAGCCCTAGGAGCAGGATAGCAGATACGCAGTATTTT.

The chain has TRBV27 and TRBJ1-1; a possible D gene is TRBD1 (6 bases). The V gene lost 6 bases and the J gene lost 5 bases, with 13 bases spanning the gap. This CDR3 spans 13 amino acids. Germline V gene lookup returns CDR1 MNHEY and CDR2 SMNVEV (reference sequence). The CDR3 coding sequence is TGTGCCAGCAGATATGGTACAGGGACTGAAGCTTTCTTT. Its protein product is CASRYGTGTEAFF.

The chain combines TRBV18 with TRBJ1-3, with TRBD1 as a possible D gene (5 bases). Looked up from germline, CDR1 is KGHSH and CDR2 is LQKENI. This CDR3 has 14 amino acids. Trimming pared 3 bases from V and 8 bases from J, leaving 14 bases between. The CDR3 region is CASSPGAARDTIYF. The DNA for the CDR3 is TGTGCCAGCTCACCCGGGGCCGCTCGGGACACCATATATTTT.

This chain links TRBV6-1 with TRBJ2-7; a possible D gene is TRBD1 (5 bases). Trimming stripped 4 bases from V and 5 bases from J, with 21 bases between. The CDR3 covers 16 residues. The germline V gene has CDR1 MNHNS and CDR2 SASEGT. CDR3: CASSGRDGHKRDEQYF. CDR3 DNA sequence: TGTGCCAGCAGTGGCAGGGATGGGCATAAGAGAGACGAGCAGTACTTC.

This sequence joins TRBV28 and TRBJ2-7; D assignment may be TRBD1 or TRBD2 (6 bases each). Germline CDR1 and CDR2: MDHEN and SYDVKM. The CDR3 runs 14 residues. V gave up 6 bases and J gave up 4 bases, with 16 bases separating them. The CDR3 spells CASRGGDSPYEQYF. CDR3 sequence (DNA): TGTGCCAGCAGGGGGGGCGACTCTCCGTACGAGCAGTACTTC.

V gene TRBV9 combines with J gene TRBJ1-5; 9 bases map to TRBD1. V was clipped by 0 bases and J by 12 bases; unmatched bases: 4. The CDR3 covers 13 residues. Germline values: CDR1 SGDLS, CDR2 YYNGEE. The CDR3 here is CASSVGQGDLQHF. Written as DNA, the CDR3 is TGTGCCAGCAGCGTAGGACAGGGGGATCTCCAGCATTTT.

This clone was observed once. The junction does not match germline at one end; this may be a read error. The CDR3 is CASSPDKETQYF. DNA for the CDR3: TGTGCTAGCAGCCCAGACAAGGAGACCCAGTACTTC. The V call is TRBV7-7, the J call TRBJ2-5; D unresolved. This CDR3 contains 12 residues. Germline loops: CDR1 SSHAT, CDR2 FNYEAQ (reference sequence).

The rearrangement links TRBV7-3 to TRBJ2-7; perhaps TRBD2 as D (6 bases). From germline, CDR1 is SGHTA and CDR2 FQGTGA. The CDR3 runs 15 residues. V lost 4 bases, J lost 5 bases, and 18 bases lay in between. In DNA form, the CDR3 reads TGTGCCAGCAGCTGGGGGTTAACGGAGGGTGACGAGCAGTACTTC. Translated, it gives CASSWGLTEGDEQYF. The full variable domain, in which reference TRBV7-3 and TRBJ2-7 provide the parts outside the CDR3, is GAGVSQTPSNKVTEKGKYVELRCDPISGHTALYWYRQSLGQGPEFLIYFQGTGAADDSGLPNDRFFAVRPEGSVSTLKIQRTERGDSAVYLCASSWGLTEGDEQYFGPGTRLTVT.

V gene TRBV19 combines with J gene TRBJ2-5; possible D gene TRBD1, 6 bases. The germline gives CDR1 LNHDA, CDR2 SQIVND (reference sequence). CDR3 length equals 15 residues. V lost 3 bases and J 5 bases, leaving 16 bases between the germline ends. CDR3 nucleotides: TGTGCCAGTAGTATTACCGCAGGGGCTGGGGAGACCCAGTACTTC. Translation gives CASSITAGAGETQYF.

By sample share, this clone is medium-sized. The rearrangement uses TRBV7-9 and TRBJ2-7, with a tentative D call TRBD2 (5 bases). V lost 4 bases and J lost 3, with 10 bases in between. CDR1 SEHNR and CDR2 FQNEAQ come from the germline V gene (reference sequence). This CDR3 region has 13 residues. CDR3 sequence reads: CASSWTDYYEQYF. CDR3 coding DNA: TGTGCCAGCAGCTGGACCGACTACTACGAGCAGTACTTC. The entire variable domain, with the rest obtained from reference TRBV7-9 and TRBJ2-7, is as follows: DTGVSQNPRHKITKRGQNVTFRCDPISEHNRLYWYRQTLGQGPEFLTYFQNEAQLEKSRLLSDRFSAERPKGSFSTLEIQRTEQGDSAMYLCASSWTDYYEQYFGPGTRLTVT.